The 27 T cell receptor beta chains in this list originate from one sample, sequenced in a study of T-cell memory formation after mild COVID-19. Each CDR3 protein is one row after TCRdb ran MiXCR on the 5' RACE reads. The sample records 300,000 to 400,000 distinct CDR3 sequences, roughly 13% being singletons. Material: PBMCs or a T cell subset sorted from them (not recorded which). All receptors derive from a man between 18 and 29 years old who had mild COVID-19 (a few samples of this study predate the infection). Cell type and time point are not known.

This clonotype was counted many times. The V gene is TRBV6-2 or TRBV6-3, the J gene TRBJ2-7, with 11 bases that match TRBD2. The CDR3 is 17 residues long. The ends lost 4 bases at V and 4 bases at J; junction bases unmatched: 12. Germline CDR1 MNHEY, CDR2 SVGEGT. The CDR3 here is CASSSGWAGLAAYEQYF. The CDR3 DNA reads TGTGCCAGCAGTTCGGGATGGGCGGGACTAGCGGCATACGAGCAGTACTTC.

The chain links TRBV6-5 to TRBJ2-7; D possibly uses TRBD1 or TRBD2 (7 bases each). The CDR3 is 15 amino acids. CDR1 MNHEY and CDR2 SVGAGI come from the germline V gene. The V and J ends lost 0 bases and 4 bases respectively, with 13 bases between them. The CDR3 DNA reads as TGTGCCAGCAGTTACTCGAGACAGGGAGGGTACGAGCAGTACTTC. Its protein product is CASSYSRQGGYEQYF.

CDR3 bases: TGTGCCAGCAGCCCCCACGGCGGACTAGCCAAAAACATTCAGTACTTC. It codes for CASSPHGGLAKNIQYF. The V and J genes are TRBV27 and TRBJ2-4; D is possibly TRBD2 (5 bases). This CDR3 contains 16 residues. Germline V gene sequence: CDR1 MNHEY, CDR2 SMNVEV (reference sequence). V dropped 6 bases and J dropped 0 bases, with 15 bases sitting between them.

This clonotype appeared a few times. The chain links TRBV12-3 or TRBV12-4 to TRBJ1-5; TRBD1 matches at 9 bases. The CDR3 runs to 16 residues. Germline trimming cut 6 bases from V and 5 bases from J; bases unmatched to any gene: 11. The CDR3 coding sequence is TGTGCCAGCAGACGTAGACAGGGGGAATTCGATCAGCCCCAGCATTTT. Amino acids: CASRRRQGEFDQPQHF.

The V gene is TRBV7-9, the J gene TRBJ2-3; D might be TRBD1 (5 bases). Germline CDR1 is SEHNR and CDR2 is FQNEAQ (reference sequence). The CDR3 runs to 20 residues. Trimming removed 4 bases at V and 0 bases at J, with 26 bases between. In DNA form, the CDR3 reads TGTGCCAGCAGCTCGACTTCCAGTAGATCAGGGAATTCTAGCACAGATACGCAGTATTTT. Amino acid sequence: CASSSTSSRSGNSSTDTQYF.

This clonotype was detected a few times. The chain is built from TRBV7-9 and TRBJ2-3, with TRBD1 identical over 7 bases. V lost 4 bases, J lost 5 bases, and 15 bases stayed unmatched. The CDR3 contains 17 residues. Germline loops: CDR1 SEHNR, CDR2 FQNEAQ (reference sequence). CDR3 sequence reads: CASSYGLWTGEGDTQYF. The CDR3 DNA reads as TGTGCCAGCAGCTACGGATTGTGGACAGGTGAGGGAGATACGCAGTATTTT.

The rearrangement joins TRBV18 to TRBJ1-2; D is unresolved. This CDR3 is 14 amino acids long. CDR1 and CDR2 (germline): KGHSH, LQKENI. With 6 bases removed from V and 0 bases from J, the gap between germline ends came to 11 bases. CDR3 region: CASSYYRTNYGYTF. The CDR3, as DNA: TGTGCCAGCTCGTACTACAGAACTAACTATGGCTACACCTTC.

This clonotype appeared a few times. V and J are TRBV7-9 and TRBJ2-5; the match to TRBD2 covers 9 bases. CDR3 length: 15 residues. Germline lookup yields CDR1 SEHNR and CDR2 FQNEAQ (reference sequence). The junction had 13 bases not matched to a gene; V was cut back by 4 bases and J by 10 bases. The CDR3 bases are TGTGCCAGCAGCTCATCCGGGACTAGCTTAGGGGACCAGTACTTC. Residues: CASSSSGTSLGDQYF.

This clonotype was seen a handful of times. The chain is built from TRBV27 and TRBJ1-1, with D perhaps matching TRBD1 (5 bases). Trimming removed 5 bases at V and 10 bases at J, with 14 bases between. There are 12 residues in the CDR3. Per the germline V gene, CDR1 is MNHEY and CDR2 is SMNVEV (reference sequence). The CDR3 loop reads CASSGGFGAAFF. Here the CDR3 DNA reads TGTGCCAGCAGTGGAGGGTTCGGGGCAGCTTTCTTT.

This clonotype was found many times. V usage is TRBV7-6 and J usage is TRBJ2-6, with D unclear. CDR3 length: 14 amino acids. V lost 5 bases to trimming and J lost 2 bases, with 7 bases between them. Germline CDR1 SGHVS, CDR2 FNYEAQ. The CDR3 sequence: CASSLLTGANVLTF. DNA of the CDR3: TGTGCCAGCAGCCTGCTGACTGGGGCCAACGTCCTGACTTTC.

This clonotype was seen more than once but under ten times. The genes are TRBV4-1 and TRBJ2-1, with D perhaps being TRBD1 or TRBD2 (5 bases each). Germline-derived CDR1 and CDR2 are MGHRA and YSYEKL. The CDR3 has 14 residues. Between the trimmed V and J ends, which lost 3 bases and 8 bases, there was a span of 14 bases. The CDR3 sequence: CASSQARGADEQFF. The CDR3 nucleotides are TGCGCCAGCAGCCAGGCGAGGGGTGCCGATGAGCAGTTCTTC.

The rearrangement links TRBV4-3 to TRBJ1-1; D may be TRBD1 (5 bases). From germline, CDR1 is LGHNA and CDR2 YSLEER. The CDR3 is 15 amino acids. Trimming pared 1 base from V and 6 bases from J, leaving 15 bases between. This CDR3 reads CASSQVSGRRPEAFF. The CDR3 DNA reads as TGCGCCAGCAGCCAAGTTTCAGGGCGAAGGCCTGAAGCTTTCTTT.

At least ten counts were recorded for this clonotype. The V and J genes are TRBV10-3 and TRBJ2-1; D is perhaps TRBD1 (6 bases). This CDR3 contains 17 residues. Trimming cost V 0 bases and J 2 bases, with 14 bases left between them. Germline CDR1 reads ENHRY; CDR2 reads SYGVKD. CDR3 loop: CAISESRQETAYNEQFF. As DNA, the CDR3 is TGTGCCATCAGTGAGTCGAGACAGGAGACCGCCTACAATGAGCAGTTCTTC.

V usage is TRBV11-2 and J usage is TRBJ1-5, with 7 bases lining up with TRBD1. Trimming cost V 2 bases and J 3 bases; bases outside gene matches: 7. CDR1 SGHAT and CDR2 FQNNGV come from the germline V gene. The CDR3 has 16 amino acids. The CDR3 nucleotides read TGTGCCAGCAGCTTATCAGGGACAGAACTCAATCAGCCCCAGCATTTT. This gives the protein CASSLSGTELNQPQHF.

This clonotype was seen only a few times. The CDR3, as DNA: TGCGCCAGCAGCCCCCGATCCCACGGCAGGGATTCGGGCGAGAACACCATATATTTT. Translating gives CASSPRSHGRDSGENTIYF. The chain joins TRBV5-1 to TRBJ1-3, with TRBD1 as a possible D gene (5 bases). Germline V gene data show CDR1 as SGHRS and CDR2 as YFSETQ. The CDR3 runs to 19 residues. V lost 4 bases to trimming and J lost 7 bases, with 30 bases between them.

This clonotype has a handful of counts. This CDR3 reads CAWSGGDNSPLHF. The CDR3 DNA follows: TGTGCCTGGAGTGGGGGGGATAATTCACCCCTCCACTTT. The V gene is TRBV30, the J gene TRBJ1-6; TRBD1 is a possible D gene (5 bases). The CDR3 contains 13 residues. From germline, CDR1 is GTSNPN and CDR2 SVGIG (reference sequence). Trimming removed 1 base from V and 5 bases from J, with 6 bases in between.

In DNA, the CDR3 is TGCAGCGTTTCTCCAACAGGCAACTATGGCTACACCTTC. Translated, it gives CSVSPTGNYGYTF. The J gene is TRBJ1-2, the V gene TRBV29-1, with TRBD1 as a possible D gene (5 bases). This CDR3 region has 13 residues. With 5 bases removed from V and 2 bases from J, the gap between germline ends came to 12 bases. Per the germline V gene, CDR1 is SQVTM and CDR2 is ANQGSEA.

This clonotype showed up many times. This chain uses TRBV9 with TRBJ2-7; weak D call: TRBD2 (5 bases). The ends were cut back, 5 bases at V and 5 bases at J, with 14 bases in the middle. CDR1 SGDLS and CDR2 YYNGEE come from the germline V gene. The CDR3 sequence is 13 residues long. CDR3 loop: CASSAGSGDEQYF. CDR3 nucleotides: TGTGCCAGCAGTGCGGGCAGTGGGGACGAGCAGTACTTC.

This chain links TRBV6-2 or TRBV6-3 with TRBJ2-7; a weak D match, TRBD1 (6 bases). Germline V gene lookup returns CDR1 MNHEY and CDR2 SVGEGT. Trimming took off 6 bases at V and 2 bases at J, with 14 bases between the two ends. The CDR3 has 14 amino acids. The CDR3 is CASRPGTFTYEQYF. The CDR3 DNA sequence: TGTGCCAGCAGACCCGGGACATTTACCTACGAGCAGTACTTC.

This clonotype was observed a few times. The chain uses TRBV7-2 and TRBJ1-5; D gene ambiguous. The V end was cut by 5 bases, the J end by 8 bases, with 16 bases between. Looked up from germline, CDR1 is SGHTA and CDR2 is FQGNSA. The CDR3 consists of 14 residues. The CDR3: CASSQVGIREPQHF. CDR3 nucleotides: TGTGCCAGCAGCCAAGTGGGAATCCGAGAGCCCCAGCATTTT.

This clonotype was detected only a few times. The chain couples TRBV5-6 to TRBJ1-2, with D maybe TRBD1 (6 bases). V lost 0 bases and J lost 5, with 11 bases in between. Germline loops: CDR1 SGHDT, CDR2 YYEEEE. CDR3 size: 14 residues. The CDR3: CASSLGGHEYGYTF. For the CDR3, the DNA is TGTGCCAGCAGCTTGGGGGGGCATGAATATGGCTACACCTTC.

This clonotype was counted at least ten times. The chain uses TRBV24-1 and TRBJ2-1; 7 positions match TRBD1. Unmatched junction bases numbered 10, after V lost 3 bases and J lost 0 bases. The CDR3 consists of 18 residues. In germline, CDR1 is KGHDR, CDR2 SFDVKD. The CDR3 nucleotides read TGTGCCACCAGTGATGGGTCCGGGACAGCGAGCTCCTACAATGAGCAGTTCTTC. Protein sequence: CATSDGSGTASSYNEQFF.

This clonotype was counted at least ten times. This sequence joins TRBV12-3 or TRBV12-4 and TRBJ2-3, with a tentative D call TRBD1 (6 bases). The CDR3 has 16 residues. Deletions cut 2 bases from V and 0 bases from J, with 12 bases between. CDR3 bases: TGTGCCAGCAGTTTAAGGGCAGGGGCAAGCACAGATACGCAGTATTTT. This gives the protein CASSLRAGASTDTQYF.

This chain links TRBV6-5 with TRBJ1-1; 10 bases map to TRBD1. The germline gives CDR1 MNHEY, CDR2 SVGAGI. CDR3 length: 15 residues. V shed 6 bases, J shed 5 bases, and the junction held 9 bases outside the gene matches. CDR3 nucleotides: TGTGCCAGCAGCCACCCTGTGGACAGGGGGACTGAAGCTTTCTTT. This encodes CASSHPVDRGTEAFF.

V usage is TRBV5-4 and J usage is TRBJ2-4; D uncertain. This CDR3 has 14 amino acids. V shed 5 bases and J shed 0 bases, with 9 bases lying between them. Germline V gene data show CDR1 as SGHNT and CDR2 as YYREEE (reference sequence). CDR3 sequence reads: CASRQDVAKNIQYF. The CDR3 DNA follows: TGTGCCAGCAGACAAGACGTAGCCAAAAACATTCAGTACTTC.

This chain connects TRBV10-3 to TRBJ2-3; no clear D gene. Germline V gene lookup returns CDR1 ENHRY and CDR2 SYGVKD. CDR3 length: 11 amino acids. V dropped 10 bases and J dropped 9 bases, with 14 bases sitting between them. CDR3 sequence: CATRYSATQYF. CDR3 coding DNA: TGTGCCACACGATACTCTGCAACGCAGTATTTT.

The CDR3 protein is CASSTYPTLYQETQYF. CDR3 sequence (DNA): TGTGCCAGTAGTACCTACCCTACCCTGTACCAAGAGACCCAGTACTTC. The chain combines TRBV19 with TRBJ2-5; D is unresolved. Trimming cost V 4 bases and J 0 bases, with 15 bases left between them. This CDR3 is built from 16 residues. Germline V CDR1 and CDR2: LNHDA, SQIVND (reference sequence).